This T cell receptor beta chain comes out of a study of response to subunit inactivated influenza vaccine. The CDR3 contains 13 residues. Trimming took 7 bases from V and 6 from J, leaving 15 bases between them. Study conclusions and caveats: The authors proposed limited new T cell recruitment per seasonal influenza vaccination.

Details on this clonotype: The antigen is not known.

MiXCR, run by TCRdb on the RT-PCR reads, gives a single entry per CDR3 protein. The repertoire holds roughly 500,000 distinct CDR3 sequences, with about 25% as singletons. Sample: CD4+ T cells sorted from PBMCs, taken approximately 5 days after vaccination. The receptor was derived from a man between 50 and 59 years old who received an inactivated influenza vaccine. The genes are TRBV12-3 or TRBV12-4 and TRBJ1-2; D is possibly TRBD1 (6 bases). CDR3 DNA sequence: TGTGCCAGCATCCCCAGGGGTTCCAATGGCTACACCTTC. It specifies CASIPRGSNGYTF.